The clone carrying this T cell receptor (beta chain) showed up just a few times. The antigen remains undetermined. The data derive from a study of CD8 T cells in ankylosing spondylitis. Trimming stripped 7 bases from V and 2 bases from J, with 15 bases between. The CDR3 has 14 amino acids. From germline, CDR1 is DFQATT and CDR2 SNEGSKA (reference sequence). Study findings and constraints: For ankylosing spondylitis blood, a TCR beta motif of about 8 highly homologous variants appeared characteristic. Earlier authors reported some of these motif variants in reactive arthritis synovial fluid and blood. The disease-linked clones had a CD8+ phenotype and low blood frequencies.

The TCR beta libraries were generated through quantitative 5'-RACE incorporating molecular barcodes. Each CDR3 protein gets one entry after TCRdb re-called the 5' RACE reads with MiXCR. The sample lists hundreds of thousands of distinct CDR3 sequences, approximately 12% occurring once. The J gene is TRBJ2-1, the V gene TRBV20-1; D perhaps matches TRBD2 (6 bases). The clonotype was recovered from a male donor with ankylosing spondylitis. Sequencing used blood, either unsorted or a sorted T cell fraction (not recorded which). CDR3 residues: CSGLPAGPYNEQFF. Here the CDR3 DNA reads TGCAGTGGACTTCCTGCGGGGCCCTACAATGAGCAGTTCTTC.